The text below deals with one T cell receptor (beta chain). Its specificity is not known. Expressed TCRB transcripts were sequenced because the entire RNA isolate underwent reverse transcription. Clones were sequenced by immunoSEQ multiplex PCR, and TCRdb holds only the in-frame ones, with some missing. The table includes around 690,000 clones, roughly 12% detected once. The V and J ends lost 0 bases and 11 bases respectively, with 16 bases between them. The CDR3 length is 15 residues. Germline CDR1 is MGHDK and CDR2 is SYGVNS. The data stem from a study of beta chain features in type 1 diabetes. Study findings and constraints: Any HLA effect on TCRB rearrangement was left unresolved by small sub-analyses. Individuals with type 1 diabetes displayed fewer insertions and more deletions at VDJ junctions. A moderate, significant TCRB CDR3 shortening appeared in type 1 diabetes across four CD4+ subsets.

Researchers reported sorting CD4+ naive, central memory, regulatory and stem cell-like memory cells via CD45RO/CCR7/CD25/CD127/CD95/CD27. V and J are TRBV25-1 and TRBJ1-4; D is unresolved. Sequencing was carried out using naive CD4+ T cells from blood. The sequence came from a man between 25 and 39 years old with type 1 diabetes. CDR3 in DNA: TGTGCCAGCAGTGAATACGTAGGATCTCGTTGGAAACTGTTTTTT. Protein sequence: CASSEYVGSRWKLFF.